This T cell receptor (beta chain) was captured by sequencing in a study of cytomegalovirus exposure and HLA in healthy donors. The germline V gene encodes CDR1 SGHRS and CDR2 YFSETQ. The CDR3 spans 13 residues. The V end was cut by 4 bases, the J end by 4 bases, with 10 bases between. Points on this clone: Its antigen is still unknown.

A multiplex PCR was run with 60 Vbeta primers and 13 Jbeta primers. Generated by immunoSEQ multiplex PCR, the TCRdb table keeps only in-frame clones and is missing some. The table shows about 210,000 clones, with around 79% occurring only once. Broader study findings: In terms of immune exposure information, only CMV serostatus was available.

The sequenced sample consisted of PBMCs. V is TRBV5-1 and J is TRBJ2-3; D is undetermined. The clonotype was recovered from a male donor in good health and CMV-seronegative. CDR3 sequence (DNA): TGCGCCAGCAGCCCCCCTTCTTCAGATACGCAGTATTTT. Protein sequence: CASSPPSSDTQYF. Full variable domain (rest looked up from reference TRBV5-1 and TRBJ2-3): KAGVTQTPRYLIKTRGQQVTLSCSPISGHRSVSWYQQTPGQGLQFLFEYFSETQRNKGNFPGRFSGRQFSNSRSEMNVSTLELGDSALYLCASSPPSSDTQYFGPGTRLTVL.